This TCR beta chain came from a study of shared clonotypes between healthy human individuals. Study-wide results and limits: The represented genetic and exposure-history diversity was limited by the small number of donors.

On this clone: Its antigen is still unknown.

TCRdb keeps only in-frame clones here, not all; method: immunoSEQ multiplex PCR. This sample has 800,000 to 950,000 clones; about 96% occur once, and the top ten carry about 0.25%. In the naive CD8 group, cells lacked CD45RO and were positively selected for CCR7, so terminally differentiated effector memory CD45RA+ cells were left out. V was shortened by 5 bases and J by 2 bases, with 9 bases between the two germline ends. Germline lookup yields CDR1 MNHEY and CDR2 SMNVEV (reference sequence). CDR3 length: 14 residues. Sequenced material: naive CD8+ T cells sorted from blood. This receptor was obtained from a man aged 25 to 40 in good health. This chain links TRBV27 with TRBJ2-2; D uncertain. DNA for the CDR3: TGTGCCAGCAGTCCAATCCCTAACACCGGGGAGCTGTTTTTT. As protein: CASSPIPNTGELFF.